The clone carrying this T cell receptor beta chain has more than one count but fewer than ten. The germline gives CDR1 ENHRY, CDR2 SYGVKD. CDR3 length equals 12 residues. Deletions cut 10 bases from V and 4 bases from J, with 11 bases between. This entry is derived from a study of control samples from healthy donors and cancer patients. Clones were sequenced by immunoSEQ multiplex PCR, and TCRdb holds only the in-frame ones, with some missing. The repertoire includes approximately 150,000 clones, approximately 94% of them detected once, and around 15% sits in the top ten. This TCR was recovered from a man in his sixties with colorectal cancer. This chain uses TRBV10-3 with TRBJ1-5, with D possibly matching TRBD1 (6 bases). Material: PBMCs. In nucleotides, the CDR3 is TGTGCCACCCGGACAGCTAATCAGCCCCAGCATTTT. This gives the protein CATRTANQPQHF.